This entry features one T cell receptor (beta chain) sequence. Its matching antigen is unknown. Some 27,000 T cell genomes, or around 200 ng DNA, went into the sorted-subset replicate PCRs. How the authors handled the data: Sequence data from immunoSEQ were junction-only and lacked quality scores; consequently, filtering differed. Generated by immunoSEQ multiplex PCR, the TCRdb table keeps only in-frame clones and is missing some. That table supplies the V and J calls and clone size; D and trimming were determined from the DNA. This table holds fewer than 400,000 clones, roughly 70% found once. These data are taken from a study of shared clonotypes between healthy human individuals. Study-level results: Across subsets, estimated richness was generally greater for naive than for memory populations. A handful of donors shared approximately 5% of their naive CD4 clonotypes.

Specimen: memory CD4+ T cells sorted from blood. Subset given: CD45RA-negative fraction. The clonotype was recovered from a man aged 25 to 45 in good health.

This chain's CDR3 is CASSYYGAGGTDTQYF. CDR3 in DNA: TGTGCCAGCAGTTACTACGGGGCGGGAGGCACAGATACGCAGTATTTT. The genes are TRBV6-5 and TRBJ2-3; 7 bases are shared with TRBD2. The CDR3 spans 16 residues. After removal of 1 base from V and 1 base from J, the junction contained 5 bases not matched to a gene. Looked up from germline, CDR1 is MNHEY and CDR2 is SVGAGI.